The following is a T cell receptor (beta chain) sequence with its context. Its specificity is unknown. 13 Jbeta primers and 60 Vbeta primers were used for the PCR. Produced via immunoSEQ multiplex PCR; TCRdb's table is partial and in-frame only. The sample consists of around 150,000 clones, roughly 73% of them appearing once. The CDR3 length is 15 residues. The V end was cut by 0 bases, the J end by 5 bases, with 14 bases between. CDR1 and CDR2 (germline): KGHSH, LQKENI. The entry originates in a study of cytomegalovirus exposure and HLA in healthy donors. Study-wide results and limits: The sole available immune exposure information was CMV serostatus. Later on, analysis showed that most CMV-associated TCR beta chains appeared to be HLA-restricted. TCR beta V- and J-gene trimming was later associated with a missense DCLRE1C variant.

The J gene is TRBJ2-7, the V gene TRBV18; D is unresolved. This receptor was obtained from a man aged 18 to 30 in good health and CMV-seropositive. Material: PBMCs. CDR3 coding DNA: TGTGCCAGCTCACCACCCTCCCACAGTTTTAACGAGCAGTACTTC. Translated, it gives CASSPPSHSFNEQYF. Combining the CDR3 with reference TRBV18 and TRBJ2-7 gives the whole variable domain NAGVMQNPRHLVRRRGQEARLRCSPMKGHSHVYWYRQLPEEGLKFMVYLQKENIIDESGMPKERFSAEFPKEGPSILRIQQVVRGDSAAYFCASSPPSHSFNEQYFGPGTRLTVT.